These T cell receptor beta chains were read from a single sample in a study of blood T cell repertoires in COVID-19. Repertoires were generated with immunoSEQ multiplex PCR, while TCRdb's copy carries only in-frame clones and drops some. The sample includes tens of thousands of clones, 85% to 95% of them seen just once. Sequencing was performed on peripheral blood. The receptors shown here come from a man aged 60 to 69 with active or convalescent COVID-19. The CDR3 runs from the conserved cysteine through the conserved F or W. Each record gives: V gene, clone size, J gene, D gene, CDR3 DNA, CDR3 protein. A D gene is named only where the DNA matches it firmly. The size of a clone is reported for some rows only, either as once, few or many, or as a class for expanded clones.

TRBV3-1/TRBV3-2	.	TRBJ2-3	.	TGTGCCAGCAGCCCAACCGCGGATACGCAGTATTTT	CASSPTADTQYF
TRBV7-9	.	TRBJ1-1	.	TGTGCCAGCAGCTTACACGGGAACACTGAAGCTTTCTTT	CASSLHGNTEAFF
TRBV18	.	TRBJ2-7	TRBD1	TGTGCCAGCTCACCCGGACAGGGAAGCTACGAGCAGTACTTC	CASSPGQGSYEQYF
TRBV3-1/TRBV3-2	.	TRBJ2-5	TRBD2	TGTGCCAGCAGCCAAGACGCAGCGGGGGAGACCCAGTACTTC	CASSQDAAGETQYF
TRBV27	.	TRBJ1-1	.	TGTGCCAGCAGAGGTCCCCTGGGGGGGCAGGGAGGAGGGAACACTGAAGCTTTCTTT	CASRGPLGGQGGGNTEAFF
TRBV4-3	.	TRBJ1-2	.	TGCGCCAGCAGCCAAGAAGTACCAGGGGACGGTGGCTACACCTTC	CASSQEVPGDGGYTF
TRBV11-2	.	TRBJ2-1	TRBD2	TGTGCCAGCAGCTACCCAGGACTAGCGGTGTACAATGAGCAGTTCTTC	CASSYPGLAVYNEQFF
TRBV5-1	.	TRBJ2-1	TRBD2	TGCGCCAGCAGCTTGGACCCAGCGGGATCCTACAATGAGCAGTTCTTC	CASSLDPAGSYNEQFF
TRBV25-1	once	TRBJ2-1	.	TGTGCCAGCAGTGGGGTGACTGAGAGAAACAATGAGCAGTTCTTC	CASSGVTERNNEQFF
TRBV28	.	TRBJ2-7	TRBD2	TGTGCCAGCAGTTACCCTAGCGGGAGGTGGGAGCAGTACTTC	CASSYPSGRWEQYF
TRBV5-6	.	TRBJ1-5	TRBD1	TGTGCCAGCAGCTTGGGAACCGGGACAGGGCACAATCAGCCCCAGCATTTT	CASSLGTGTGHNQPQHF
TRBV6-2/TRBV6-3	.	TRBJ1-2	TRBD1	TGTGCCAGCAGTGGGACAGGGGGCGCCTATGGCTACACCTTC	CASSGTGGAYGYTF
TRBV2	.	TRBJ1-1	.	TGTGCCAGCAGTGCACAGGGTGGGGACACTGAAGCTTTCTTT	CASSAQGGDTEAFF
TRBV28	.	TRBJ1-2	.	TGTGCCAGCAGGCGCCGGGACTCTCGAGGAAGCTACACCTTC	CASRRRDSRGSYTF
TRBV18	.	TRBJ2-5	.	TGTGCCAGCTCCCGACAGGACCAAGAGACCCAGTACTTC	CASSRQDQETQYF
TRBV6-5	.	TRBJ1-1	.	TGTGCCAGCAGTACGGGGGGACAAAACACTGAAGCTTTCTTT	CASSTGGQNTEAFF
TRBV28	.	TRBJ1-2	TRBD1	TGTGCCAGCAGTAACACAGGGGGCCTCTATGGCTACACCTTC	CASSNTGGLYGYTF
TRBV2	.	TRBJ2-5	TRBD2	TGTGCCAGCATCCCTAGCGGGAGGTACCAAGAGACCCAGTACTTC	CASIPSGRYQETQYF
TRBV4-3	.	TRBJ1-2	.	TGCGCCAGCAGCCAAGATTCCTCGGGGGGGAACTATGGCTACACCTTC	CASSQDSSGGNYGYTF
TRBV7-2	.	TRBJ2-2	.	TGTGCCAGCAGCTTAGAACTAGCAAACACCGGGGAGCTGTTTTTT	CASSLELANTGELFF
TRBV5-1	.	TRBJ1-6	.	TGCGCCAGCAGCTTGTGGAGCCTTAATTCACCCCTCCACTTT	CASSLWSLNSPLHF
TRBV13	.	TRBJ1-4	.	TGTGCCAGCAGCTTAGGCGGGAGTGAAAAACTGTTTTTT	CASSLGGSEKLFF
TRBV4-1	.	TRBJ2-7	.	TGCGCCAGCAGCCAAGAATGGCGGTACAACTCCTACGAGCAGTACTTC	CASSQEWRYNSYEQYF
TRBV9	.	TRBJ1-6	.	TGTGCCAGCAGCGTAGACGGGGGAGAATATTCACCCCTCCACTTT	CASSVDGGEYSPLHF
TRBV24-1	.	TRBJ1-1	.	TGTGCCACCTTCTGGGCGGAGGACACTGAAGCTTTCTTT	CATFWAEDTEAFF
TRBV5-5	.	TRBJ1-4	.	TGTGCCAGCAGCCTAAGCTACCTCCTAAATGAAAAACTGTTTTTT	CASSLSYLLNEKLFF
TRBV29-1	.	TRBJ2-5	.	TGCAGCGTTGAAGTCAGCAGGGGCCAAGAGACCCAGTACTTC	CSVEVSRGQETQYF
TRBV27	.	TRBJ2-1	TRBD1	TGTGCCAGCAGTTTATATCCGCCGGGACAGGGACGCAATGAGCAGTTCTTC	CASSLYPPGQGRNEQFF
TRBV11-1	.	TRBJ2-2	TRBD1	TGTGCCAGCAGCTCTGGACAGGGGGCAATCACCGGGGAGCTGTTTTTT	CASSSGQGAITGELFF
TRBV11-3	.	TRBJ2-3	.	TGTGCCAGCAGCTTGGGAAGCGGCAGCACAGATACGCAGTATTTT	CASSLGSGSTDTQYF
TRBV10-3	.	TRBJ1-3	.	TGTGCCAGCAACCGGGAACTTTCGTCTGGAAACACCATATATTTT	CASNRELSSGNTIYF